This TCR beta chain emerged from a study of cytomegalovirus exposure and HLA in healthy donors. This CDR3 has 13 residues. Unmatched junction bases numbered 7, after V lost 3 bases and J lost 10 bases. Germline CDR1 and CDR2: SGHAT and FQDESV (reference sequence). The study ran its PCR with 60 Vbeta and 13 Jbeta primers. Only in-frame clones appear in the TCRdb table, and some are missing; sequencing was by immunoSEQ multiplex PCR. The sample carries more than 80,000 clones, around 77% recorded once. The sequenced sample was PBMCs. This TCR derives from a woman aged 55-70 years in good health and CMV-seropositive. This rearrangement joins TRBV11-1 to TRBJ1-1; 8 positions match TRBD1. CDR3 sequence reads: CASSLVPGQVAFF. As DNA, the CDR3 is TGTGCCAGCAGCTTGGTACCGGGACAGGTAGCTTTCTTT. Based on the CDR3 plus reference TRBV11-1 and TRBJ1-1, the full variable domain is EAEVAQSPRYKITEKSQAVAFWCDPISGHATLYWYRQILGQGPELLVQFQDESVVDDSQLPKDRFSAERLKGVDSTLKIQPAELGDSAMYLCASSLVPGQVAFFGQGTRLTVV.